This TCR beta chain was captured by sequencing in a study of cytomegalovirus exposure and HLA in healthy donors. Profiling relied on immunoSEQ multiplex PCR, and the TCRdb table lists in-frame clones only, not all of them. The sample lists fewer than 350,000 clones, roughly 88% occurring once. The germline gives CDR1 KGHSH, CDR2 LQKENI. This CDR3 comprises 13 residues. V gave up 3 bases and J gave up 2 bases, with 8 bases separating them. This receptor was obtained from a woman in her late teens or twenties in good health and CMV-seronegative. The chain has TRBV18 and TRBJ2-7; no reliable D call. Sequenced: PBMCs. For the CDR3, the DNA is TGTGCCAGCTCACCCCGACGGGCCTACGAGCAGTACTTC. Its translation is CASSPRRAYEQYF.